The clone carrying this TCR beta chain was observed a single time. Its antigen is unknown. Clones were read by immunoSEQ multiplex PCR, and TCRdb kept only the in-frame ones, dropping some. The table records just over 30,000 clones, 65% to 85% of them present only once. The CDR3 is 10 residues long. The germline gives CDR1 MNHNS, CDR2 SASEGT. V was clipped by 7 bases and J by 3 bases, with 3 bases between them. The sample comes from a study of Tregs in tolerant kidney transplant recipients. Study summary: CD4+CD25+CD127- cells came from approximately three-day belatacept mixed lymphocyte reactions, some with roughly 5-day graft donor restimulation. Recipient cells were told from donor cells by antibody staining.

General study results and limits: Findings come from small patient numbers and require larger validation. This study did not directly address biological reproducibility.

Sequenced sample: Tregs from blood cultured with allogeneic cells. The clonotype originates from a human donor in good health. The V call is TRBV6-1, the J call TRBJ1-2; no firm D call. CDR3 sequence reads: CASTDYGYTF. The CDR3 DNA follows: TGTGCCAGCACAGACTATGGCTACACCTTC.